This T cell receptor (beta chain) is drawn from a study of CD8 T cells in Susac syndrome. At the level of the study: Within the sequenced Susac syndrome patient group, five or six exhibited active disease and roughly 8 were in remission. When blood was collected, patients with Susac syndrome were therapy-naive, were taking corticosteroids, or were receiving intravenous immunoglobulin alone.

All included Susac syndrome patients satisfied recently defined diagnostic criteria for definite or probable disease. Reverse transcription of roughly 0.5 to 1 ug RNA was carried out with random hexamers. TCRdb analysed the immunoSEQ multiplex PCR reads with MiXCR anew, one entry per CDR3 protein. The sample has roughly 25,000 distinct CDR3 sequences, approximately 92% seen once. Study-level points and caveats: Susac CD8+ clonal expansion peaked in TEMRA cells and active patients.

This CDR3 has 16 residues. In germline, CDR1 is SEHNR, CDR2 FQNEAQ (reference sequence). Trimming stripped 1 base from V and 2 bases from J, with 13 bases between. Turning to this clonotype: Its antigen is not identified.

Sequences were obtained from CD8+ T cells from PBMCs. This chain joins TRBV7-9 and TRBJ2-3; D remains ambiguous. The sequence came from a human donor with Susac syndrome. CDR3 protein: CASSLDTQKVTDTQYF. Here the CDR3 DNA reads TGTGCCAGCAGCTTAGACACCCAAAAAGTCACAGATACGCAGTATTTT.